These 2 T cell receptor beta chains share one sample of origin, sequenced in a study of sequential checkpoint blockade in melanoma. As for treatment: randomized to nivolumab then ipilimumab (arm A) or the reverse (arm B). Produced via immunoSEQ multiplex PCR; TCRdb's table is partial and in-frame only. The profile shows tens of thousands of clones, 30% to 40% of them singletons. This material consisted of tumor tissue (inferred from file names), taken from a patient given nivolumab and ipilimumab in sequence. The receptor set was obtained from a human donor with melanoma.

This chain connects TRBV19 to TRBJ2-2; 7 positions match TRBD1. After removal of 7 bases from V and 5 bases from J, the junction contained 10 bases not matched to a gene. Germline-derived CDR1 and CDR2 are LNHDA and SQIVND (reference sequence). The CDR3 totals 15 residues. CDR3 sequence (DNA): TGTGCCAGTAAGCCCGGGACAGAAAGGACCGGGGAGCTGTTTTTT. It is translated as CASKPGTERTGELFF. Complete variable domain (other parts from reference TRBV19 and TRBJ2-2): DGGITQSPKYLFRKEGQNVTLSCEQNLNHDAMYWYRQDPGQGLRLIYYSQIVNDFQKGDIAEGYSVSREKKESFPLTVTSAQKNPTAFYLCASKPGTERTGELFFGEGSRLTVL.

This clone turned up a few times. This chain links TRBV19 with TRBJ2-7; maybe TRBD1 (5 bases). The CDR3 totals 14 residues. The V gene's germline CDR1 is LNHDA and CDR2 SQIVND (reference sequence). V was trimmed by 1 base and J by 5 bases, leaving 12 bases between them. The CDR3 coding sequence is TGTGCCAGTAGTATAGGGGGCGTCCCGAACGAGCAGTACTTC. It is translated as CASSIGGVPNEQYF.